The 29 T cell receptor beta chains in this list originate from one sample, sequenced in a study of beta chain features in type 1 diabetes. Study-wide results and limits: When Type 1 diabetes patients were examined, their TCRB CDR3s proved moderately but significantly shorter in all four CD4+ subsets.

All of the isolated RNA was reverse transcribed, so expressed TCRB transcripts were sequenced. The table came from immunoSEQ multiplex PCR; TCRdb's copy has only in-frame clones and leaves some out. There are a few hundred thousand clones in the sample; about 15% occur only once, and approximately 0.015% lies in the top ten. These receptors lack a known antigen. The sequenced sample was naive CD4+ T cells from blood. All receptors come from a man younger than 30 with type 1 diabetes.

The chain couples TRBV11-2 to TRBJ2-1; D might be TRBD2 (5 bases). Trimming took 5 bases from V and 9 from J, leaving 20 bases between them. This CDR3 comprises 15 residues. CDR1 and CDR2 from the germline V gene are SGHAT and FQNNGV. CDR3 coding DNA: TGTGCCAGCAGCCCTGTCCGCGGGTGGTCGAGTGAGCAGTTCTTC. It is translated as CASSPVRGWSSEQFF.

The CDR3 here is CSVGAGGTEAFF. The CDR3 region has the DNA TGCAGCGTCGGAGCGGGGGGCACTGAAGCTTTCTTT. The rearrangement uses TRBV29-1 and TRBJ1-1; D may be TRBD1 (5 bases). Trimming took 6 bases from V and 4 from J, leaving 12 bases between them. CDR1 SQVTM and CDR2 ANQGSEA come from the germline V gene. The CDR3 is made up of 12 amino acids.

The CDR3 coding sequence is TGCGCCAGCAGCTTAGAGCGGGAGGTCGGCAATGAGCAGTTCTTC. Amino acid sequence: CASSLEREVGNEQFF. The chain is built from TRBV5-1 and TRBJ2-1; 9 positions match TRBD2. Germline assignment: CDR1 SGHRS and CDR2 YFSETQ. Trimming cost V 2 bases and J 6 bases; bases outside gene matches: 6. The CDR3 totals 15 residues.

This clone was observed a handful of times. CDR3 coding DNA: TGTGCCAGCAGTGCTTGGACAGGGTGGCAGTACTTC. Residues: CASSAWTGWQYF. This chain connects TRBV25-1 to TRBJ2-7; 8 bases agree with TRBD1. Germline lookup yields CDR1 MGHDK and CDR2 SYGVNS. The CDR3 consists of 12 residues. The V and J ends lost 4 bases and 9 bases, in that order; junction bases with no gene match: 5.

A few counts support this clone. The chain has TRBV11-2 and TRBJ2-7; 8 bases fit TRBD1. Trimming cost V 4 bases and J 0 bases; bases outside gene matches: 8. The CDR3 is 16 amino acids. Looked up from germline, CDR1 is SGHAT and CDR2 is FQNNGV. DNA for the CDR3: TGTGCCAGCAGCTCCGCCGGGACAGGTCGCTCCTACGAGCAGTACTTC. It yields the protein CASSSAGTGRSYEQYF.

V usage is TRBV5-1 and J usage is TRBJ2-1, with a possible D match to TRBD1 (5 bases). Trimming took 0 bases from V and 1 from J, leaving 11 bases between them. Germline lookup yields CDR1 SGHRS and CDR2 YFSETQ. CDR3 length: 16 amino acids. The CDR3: CASSLGYQGSYNEQFF. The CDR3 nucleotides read TGCGCCAGCAGCTTGGGATATCAGGGTTCCTACAATGAGCAGTTCTTC.

CDR3 sequence reads: CASSRTRAATDTQYF. The CDR3 coding sequence is TGTGCCAGCAGTCGAACTAGAGCCGCCACAGATACGCAGTATTTT. The chain has TRBV27 and TRBJ2-3; D is possibly TRBD2 (5 bases). Looked up from germline, CDR1 is MNHEY and CDR2 is SMNVEV (reference sequence). V was shortened by 5 bases and J by 2 bases, with 14 bases between the two germline ends. This CDR3 comprises 15 residues.

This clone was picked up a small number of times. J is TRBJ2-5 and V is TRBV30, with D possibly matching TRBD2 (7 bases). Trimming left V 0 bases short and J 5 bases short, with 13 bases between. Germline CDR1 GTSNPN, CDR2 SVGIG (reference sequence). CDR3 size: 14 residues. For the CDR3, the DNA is TGTGCCTGGAGTGTAGGGGGGGGAACCGAGACCCAGTACTTC. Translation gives CAWSVGGGTETQYF. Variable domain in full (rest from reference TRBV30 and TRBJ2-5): SQTIHQWPATLVQPVGSPLSLECTVEGTSNPNLYWYRQAAGRGLQLLFYSVGIGQISSEVPQNLSASRPQDRQFILSSKKLLLSDSGFYLCAWSVGGGTETQYFGPGTRLLVL.

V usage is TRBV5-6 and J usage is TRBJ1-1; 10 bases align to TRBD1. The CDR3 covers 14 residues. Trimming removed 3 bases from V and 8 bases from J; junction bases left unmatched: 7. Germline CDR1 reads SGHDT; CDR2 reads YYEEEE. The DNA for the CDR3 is TGTGCCAGCAGCTACATCGGACAGGGGGAGGAAGCTTTCTTT. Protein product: CASSYIGQGEEAFF.

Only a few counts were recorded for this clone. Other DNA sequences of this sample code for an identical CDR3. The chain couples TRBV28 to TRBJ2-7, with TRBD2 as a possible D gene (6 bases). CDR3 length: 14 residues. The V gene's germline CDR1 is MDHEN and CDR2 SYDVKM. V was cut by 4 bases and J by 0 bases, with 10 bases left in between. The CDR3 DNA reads TGTGCCAGCAGTTCCGGGACTGGCTCCTACGAGCAGTACTTC. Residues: CASSSGTGSYEQYF.

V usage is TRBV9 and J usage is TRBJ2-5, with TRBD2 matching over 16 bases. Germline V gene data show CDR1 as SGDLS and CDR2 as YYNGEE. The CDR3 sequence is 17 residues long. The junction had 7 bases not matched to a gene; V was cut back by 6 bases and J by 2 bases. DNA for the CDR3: TGTGCCAGCAAGGGGACTAGCGGGAGGGAGGGACAAGAGACCCAGTACTTC. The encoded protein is CASKGTSGREGQETQYF.

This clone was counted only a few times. CDR3 sequence (DNA): TGTGCCAGCAGCCCCCGGAACACCGGGGAGCTGTTTTTT. Translating gives CASSPRNTGELFF. This chain joins TRBV7-9 and TRBJ2-2, with unresolved D. Trimming removed 5 bases at V and 1 base at J, with 5 bases between. Germline V CDR1 and CDR2: SEHNR, FQNEAQ (reference sequence). There are 13 residues in the CDR3.

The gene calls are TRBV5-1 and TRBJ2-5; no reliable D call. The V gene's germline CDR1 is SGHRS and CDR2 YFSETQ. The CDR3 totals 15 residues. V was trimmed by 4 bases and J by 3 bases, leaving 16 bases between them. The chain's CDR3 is CASSRAPGAEETQYF. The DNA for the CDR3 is TGCGCCAGCAGCCGTGCCCCCGGAGCTGAAGAGACCCAGTACTTC.

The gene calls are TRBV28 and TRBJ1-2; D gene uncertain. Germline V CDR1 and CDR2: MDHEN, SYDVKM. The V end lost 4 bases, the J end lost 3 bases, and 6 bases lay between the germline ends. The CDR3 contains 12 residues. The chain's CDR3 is CASSSVDYGYTF. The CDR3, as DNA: TGTGCCAGCAGTTCGGTCGACTATGGCTACACCTTC.

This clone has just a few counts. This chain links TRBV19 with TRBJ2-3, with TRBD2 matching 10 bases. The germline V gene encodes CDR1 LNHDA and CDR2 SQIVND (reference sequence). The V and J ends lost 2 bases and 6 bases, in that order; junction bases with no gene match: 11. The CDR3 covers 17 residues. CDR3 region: CASSIIPSGGPGDTQYF. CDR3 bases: TGTGCCAGTAGTATAATCCCTAGCGGGGGTCCTGGGGATACGCAGTATTTT. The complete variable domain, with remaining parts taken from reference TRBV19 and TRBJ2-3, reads DGGITQSPKYLFRKEGQNVTLSCEQNLNHDAMYWYRQDPGQGLRLIYYSQIVNDFQKGDIAEGYSVSREKKESFPLTVTSAQKNPTAFYLCASSIIPSGGPGDTQYFGPGTRLTVL.

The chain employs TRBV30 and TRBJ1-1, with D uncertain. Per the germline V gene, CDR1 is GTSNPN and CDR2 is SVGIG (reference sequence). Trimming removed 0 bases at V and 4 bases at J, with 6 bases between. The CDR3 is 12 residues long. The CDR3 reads CAWSVLRTEAFF. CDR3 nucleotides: TGTGCCTGGAGTGTATTGCGCACTGAAGCTTTCTTT. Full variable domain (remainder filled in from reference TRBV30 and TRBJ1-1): SQTIHQWPATLVQPVGSPLSLECTVEGTSNPNLYWYRQAAGRGLQLLFYSVGIGQISSEVPQNLSASRPQDRQFILSSKKLLLSDSGFYLCAWSVLRTEAFFGQGTRLTVV.

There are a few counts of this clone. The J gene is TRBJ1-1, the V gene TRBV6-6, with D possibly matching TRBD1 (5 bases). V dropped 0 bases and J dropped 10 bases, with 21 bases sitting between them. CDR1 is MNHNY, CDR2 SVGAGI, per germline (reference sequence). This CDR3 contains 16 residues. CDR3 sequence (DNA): TGTGCCAGCAGTTACTCGAAATTGACGGGGACTCCAGCAGCTTTCTTT. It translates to CASSYSKLTGTPAAFF.

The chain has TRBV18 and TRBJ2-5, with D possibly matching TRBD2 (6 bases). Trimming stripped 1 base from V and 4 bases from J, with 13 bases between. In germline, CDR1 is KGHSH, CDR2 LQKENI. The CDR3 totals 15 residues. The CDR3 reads CASSPRGGMAETQYF. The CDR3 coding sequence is TGTGCCAGCTCACCACGGGGCGGGATGGCAGAGACCCAGTACTTC.

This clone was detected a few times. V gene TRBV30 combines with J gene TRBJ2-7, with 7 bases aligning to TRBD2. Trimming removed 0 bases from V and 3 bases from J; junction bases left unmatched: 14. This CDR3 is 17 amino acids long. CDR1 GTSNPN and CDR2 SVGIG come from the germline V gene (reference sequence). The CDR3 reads CAWSVPGGREGSYEQYF. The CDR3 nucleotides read TGTGCCTGGAGTGTACCCGGCGGCAGGGAGGGGAGCTACGAGCAGTACTTC.

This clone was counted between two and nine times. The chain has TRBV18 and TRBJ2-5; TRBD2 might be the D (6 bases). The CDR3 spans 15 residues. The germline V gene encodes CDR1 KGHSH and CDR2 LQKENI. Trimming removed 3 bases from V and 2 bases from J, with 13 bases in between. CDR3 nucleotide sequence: TGTGCCAGCTCACCGCGGTTACGGGGGCAAGAGACCCAGTACTTC. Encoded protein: CASSPRLRGQETQYF.

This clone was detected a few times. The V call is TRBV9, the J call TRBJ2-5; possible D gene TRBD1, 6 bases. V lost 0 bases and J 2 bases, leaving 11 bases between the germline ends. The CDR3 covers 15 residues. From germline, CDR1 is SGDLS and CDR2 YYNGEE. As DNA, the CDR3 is TGTGCCAGCAGCGTAGTAGGGACAACACAAGAGACCCAGTACTTC. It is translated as CASSVVGTTQETQYF.

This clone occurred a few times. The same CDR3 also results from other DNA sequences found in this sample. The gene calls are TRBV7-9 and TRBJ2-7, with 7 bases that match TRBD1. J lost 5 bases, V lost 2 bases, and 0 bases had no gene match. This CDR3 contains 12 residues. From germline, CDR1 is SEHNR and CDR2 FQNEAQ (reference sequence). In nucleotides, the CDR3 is TGTGCCAGCAGCTTACAGGGGGACGAGCAGTACTTC. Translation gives CASSLQGDEQYF.

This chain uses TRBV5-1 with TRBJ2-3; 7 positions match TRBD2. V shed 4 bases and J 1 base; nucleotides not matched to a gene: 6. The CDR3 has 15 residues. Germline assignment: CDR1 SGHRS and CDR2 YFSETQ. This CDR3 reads CASSPGGLRTDTQYF. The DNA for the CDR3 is TGCGCCAGCAGCCCGGGGGGACTTCGCACAGATACGCAGTATTTT.

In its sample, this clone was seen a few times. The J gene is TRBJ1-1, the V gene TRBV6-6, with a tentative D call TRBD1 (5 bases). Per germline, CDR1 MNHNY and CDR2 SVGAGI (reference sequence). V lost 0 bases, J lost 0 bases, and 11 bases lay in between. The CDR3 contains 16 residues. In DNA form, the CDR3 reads TGTGCCAGCAGTTACTCGACAGAACTAATGAACACTGAAGCTTTCTTT. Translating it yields CASSYSTELMNTEAFF.

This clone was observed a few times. CDR3: CASSPRDSDGEQFF. In nucleotides, the CDR3 is TGTGCCAGCTCACCACGAGATTCCGACGGGGAGCAGTTCTTC. V and J are TRBV18 and TRBJ2-1, with no clear D. Germline V gene sequence: CDR1 KGHSH, CDR2 LQKENI. V was pared by 1 base and J by 10 bases, with 14 bases between. The CDR3 has 14 amino acids.

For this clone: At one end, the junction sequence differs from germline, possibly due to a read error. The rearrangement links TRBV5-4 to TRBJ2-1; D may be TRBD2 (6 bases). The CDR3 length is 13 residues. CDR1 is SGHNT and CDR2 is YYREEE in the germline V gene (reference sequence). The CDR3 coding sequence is TGTGCCAGCAGCTCAGGGCGGAGAGACGGGACTCTCTTC. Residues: CASSSGRRDGTLF.

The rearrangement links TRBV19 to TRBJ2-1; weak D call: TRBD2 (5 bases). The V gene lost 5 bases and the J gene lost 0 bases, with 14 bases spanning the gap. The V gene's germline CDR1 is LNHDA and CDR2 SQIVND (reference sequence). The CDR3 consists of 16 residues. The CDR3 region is CASSVRTASSYNEQFF. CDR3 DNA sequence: TGTGCCAGTAGTGTACGGACTGCGAGCTCCTACAATGAGCAGTTCTTC.

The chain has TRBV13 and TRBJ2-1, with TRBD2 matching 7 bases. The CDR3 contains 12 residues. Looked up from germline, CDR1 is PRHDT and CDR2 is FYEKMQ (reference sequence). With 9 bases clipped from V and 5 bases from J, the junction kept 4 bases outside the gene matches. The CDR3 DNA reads TGTGCCAGACTAGCGACGGACAATGAGCAGTTCTTC. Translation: CARLATDNEQFF.

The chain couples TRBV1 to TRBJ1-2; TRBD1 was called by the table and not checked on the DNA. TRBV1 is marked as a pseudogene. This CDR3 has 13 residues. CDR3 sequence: CTSSPWGLYGYTF. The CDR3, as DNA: TGCACCAGCAGCCCTTGGGGCCTCTATGGCTACACCTTC.